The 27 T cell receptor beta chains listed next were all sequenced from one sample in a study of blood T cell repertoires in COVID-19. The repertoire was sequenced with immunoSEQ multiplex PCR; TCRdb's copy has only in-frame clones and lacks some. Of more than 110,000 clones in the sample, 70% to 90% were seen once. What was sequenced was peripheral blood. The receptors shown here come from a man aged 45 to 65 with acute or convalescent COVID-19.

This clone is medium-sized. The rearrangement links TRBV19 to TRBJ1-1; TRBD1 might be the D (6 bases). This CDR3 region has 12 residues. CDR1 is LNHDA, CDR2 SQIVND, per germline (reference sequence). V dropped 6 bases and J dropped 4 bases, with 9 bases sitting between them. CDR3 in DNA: TGTGCCAGTAGAAGGGGGACCACTGAAGCTTTCTTT. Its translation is CASRRGTTEAFF.

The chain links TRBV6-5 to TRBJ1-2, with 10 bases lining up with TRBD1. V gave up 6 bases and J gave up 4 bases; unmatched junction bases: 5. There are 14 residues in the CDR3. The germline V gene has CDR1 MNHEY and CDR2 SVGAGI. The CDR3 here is CASSRQGAIYGYTF. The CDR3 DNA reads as TGTGCCAGCAGCCGACAGGGGGCGATCTATGGCTACACCTTC.

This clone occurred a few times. As DNA, the CDR3 is TGTGCCAGCAGCTCGGGACTAGCGGGAGGCACAGATACGCAGTATTTT. Encoded protein: CASSSGLAGGTDTQYF. This chain connects TRBV7-2 to TRBJ2-3, with 14 positions matching TRBD2. Per the germline V gene, CDR1 is SGHTA and CDR2 is FQGNSA. The length of the CDR3 is 16 residues. V lost 4 bases and J lost 1; bases outside the gene matches: 1. Variable domain in full (rest from reference TRBV7-2 and TRBJ2-3): GAGVSQSPSNKVTEKGKDVELRCDPISGHTALYWYRQSLGQGLEFLIYFQGNSAPDKSGLPSDRFSAERTGGSVSTLTIQRTQQEDSAVYLCASSSGLAGGTDTQYFGPGTRLTVL.

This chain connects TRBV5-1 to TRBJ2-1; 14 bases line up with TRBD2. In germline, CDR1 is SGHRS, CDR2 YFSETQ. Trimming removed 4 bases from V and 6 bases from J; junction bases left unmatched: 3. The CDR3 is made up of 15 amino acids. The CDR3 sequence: CASSQTSGGGNEQFF. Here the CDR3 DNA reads TGCGCCAGCAGCCAGACTAGCGGGGGGGGCAATGAGCAGTTCTTC.

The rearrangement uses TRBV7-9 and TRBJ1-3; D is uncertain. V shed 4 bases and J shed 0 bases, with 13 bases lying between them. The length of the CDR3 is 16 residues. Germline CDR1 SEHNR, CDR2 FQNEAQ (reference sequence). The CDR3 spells CASSSTPRSSGNTIYF. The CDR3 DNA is TGTGCCAGCAGCTCTACCCCCCGGAGCTCTGGAAACACCATATATTTT.

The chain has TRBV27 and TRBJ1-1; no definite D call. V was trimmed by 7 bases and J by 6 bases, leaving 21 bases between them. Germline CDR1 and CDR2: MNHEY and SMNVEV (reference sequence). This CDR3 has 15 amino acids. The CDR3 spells CASKTQAFTFAEAFF. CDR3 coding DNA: TGTGCCAGCAAAACGCAGGCCTTTACGTTCGCTGAAGCTTTCTTT.

The CDR3 DNA reads TGTGCCTGGAGTTCGTTCCATGGTTCAGGTGGCTACACCTTC. This encodes CAWSSFHGSGGYTF. The genes are TRBV30 and TRBJ1-2, with D unclear. Trimming took off 2 bases at V and 7 bases at J, with 17 bases between the two ends. This CDR3 contains 14 residues. The V gene's germline CDR1 is GTSNPN and CDR2 SVGIG (reference sequence).

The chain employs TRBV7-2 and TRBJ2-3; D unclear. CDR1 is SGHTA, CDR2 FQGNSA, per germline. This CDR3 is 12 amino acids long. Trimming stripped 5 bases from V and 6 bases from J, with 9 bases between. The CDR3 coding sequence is TGTGCCAGCAGCCCAGTCACGGATACGCAGTATTTT. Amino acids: CASSPVTDTQYF.

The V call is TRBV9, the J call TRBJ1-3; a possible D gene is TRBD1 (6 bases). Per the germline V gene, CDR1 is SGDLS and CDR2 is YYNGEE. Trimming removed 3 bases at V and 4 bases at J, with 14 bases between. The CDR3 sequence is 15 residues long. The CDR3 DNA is TGTGCCAGCAGCGGCGACCAGGGGCCCGGAAACACCATATATTTT. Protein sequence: CASSGDQGPGNTIYF.

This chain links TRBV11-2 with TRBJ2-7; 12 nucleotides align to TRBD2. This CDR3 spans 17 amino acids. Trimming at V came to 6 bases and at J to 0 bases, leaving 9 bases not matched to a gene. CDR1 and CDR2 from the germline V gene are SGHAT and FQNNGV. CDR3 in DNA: TGTGCCAGCAGTCGGACCGGGACTAGCGGGTCCTCCTACGAGCAGTACTTC. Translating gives CASSRTGTSGSSYEQYF.

CDR3 in amino acids: CASSVLGSTGGYTF. The DNA for the CDR3 is TGTGCCAGCAGCGTCCTTGGATCAACGGGAGGCTACACCTTC. V and J are TRBV9 and TRBJ1-2; no definite D call. Germline CDR1 and CDR2: SGDLS and YYNGEE. CDR3 length: 14 residues. Trimming took off 2 bases at V and 8 bases at J, with 16 bases between the two ends.

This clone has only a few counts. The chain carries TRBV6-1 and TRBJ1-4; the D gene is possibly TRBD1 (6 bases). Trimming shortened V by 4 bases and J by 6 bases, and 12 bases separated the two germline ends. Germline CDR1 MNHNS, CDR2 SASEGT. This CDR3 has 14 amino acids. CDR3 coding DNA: TGTGCCAGCAGTGTGACAGGCCGAGATGAAAAACTGTTTTTT. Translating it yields CASSVTGRDEKLFF.

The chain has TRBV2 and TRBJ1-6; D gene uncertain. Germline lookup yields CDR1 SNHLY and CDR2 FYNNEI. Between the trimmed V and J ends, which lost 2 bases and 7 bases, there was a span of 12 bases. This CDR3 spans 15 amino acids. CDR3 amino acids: CASSENRLRNSPLHF. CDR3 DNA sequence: TGTGCCAGCAGTGAAAACAGATTGAGAAATTCACCCCTCCACTTT.

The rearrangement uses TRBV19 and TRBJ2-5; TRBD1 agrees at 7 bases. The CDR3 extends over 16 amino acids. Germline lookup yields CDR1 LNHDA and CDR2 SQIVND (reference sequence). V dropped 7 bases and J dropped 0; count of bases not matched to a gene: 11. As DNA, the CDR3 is TGTGCCAGTACTTCGCGACAGGGAGTGTACCAAGAGACCCAGTACTTC. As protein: CASTSRQGVYQETQYF.

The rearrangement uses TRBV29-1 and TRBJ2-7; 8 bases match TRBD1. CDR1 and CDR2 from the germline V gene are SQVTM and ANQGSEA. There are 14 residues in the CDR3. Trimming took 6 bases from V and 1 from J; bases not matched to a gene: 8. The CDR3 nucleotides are TGCAGCGTCCAGAACAGGGGGAGATCCTACGAGCAGTACTTC. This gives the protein CSVQNRGRSYEQYF.

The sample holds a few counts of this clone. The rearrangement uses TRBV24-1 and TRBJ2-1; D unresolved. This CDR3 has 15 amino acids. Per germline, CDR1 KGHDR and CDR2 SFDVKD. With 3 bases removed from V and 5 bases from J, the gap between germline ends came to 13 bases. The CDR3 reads CATSDPATSHNEQFF. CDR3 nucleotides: TGTGCCACCAGTGATCCTGCGACATCTCACAATGAGCAGTTCTTC.

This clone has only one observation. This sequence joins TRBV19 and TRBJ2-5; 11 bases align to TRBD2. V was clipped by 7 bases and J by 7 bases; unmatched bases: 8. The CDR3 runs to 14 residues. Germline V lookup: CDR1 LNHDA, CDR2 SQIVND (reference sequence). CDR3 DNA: TGTGCCAGTACCCTAGCGGGAGGCCGGGGGACCCAGTACTTC. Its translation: CASTLAGGRGTQYF.

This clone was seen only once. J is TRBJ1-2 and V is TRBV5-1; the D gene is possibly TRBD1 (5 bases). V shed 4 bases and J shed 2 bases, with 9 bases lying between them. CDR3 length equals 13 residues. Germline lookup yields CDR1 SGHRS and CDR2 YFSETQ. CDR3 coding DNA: TGCGCCAGCAGCCAGACAGCGAACTATGGCTACACCTTC. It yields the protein CASSQTANYGYTF.

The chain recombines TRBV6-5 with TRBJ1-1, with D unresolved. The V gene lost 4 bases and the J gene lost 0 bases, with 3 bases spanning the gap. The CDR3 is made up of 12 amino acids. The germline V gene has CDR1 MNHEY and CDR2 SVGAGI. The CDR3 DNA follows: TGTGCCAGCAGTTCCGTGAACACTGAAGCTTTCTTT. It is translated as CASSSVNTEAFF.

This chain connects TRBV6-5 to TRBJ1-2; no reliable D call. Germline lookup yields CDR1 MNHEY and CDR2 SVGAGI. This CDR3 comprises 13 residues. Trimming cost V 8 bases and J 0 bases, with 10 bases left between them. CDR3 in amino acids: CASRMGSNYGYTF. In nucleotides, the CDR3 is TGTGCCAGCCGAATGGGCTCTAACTATGGCTACACCTTC.

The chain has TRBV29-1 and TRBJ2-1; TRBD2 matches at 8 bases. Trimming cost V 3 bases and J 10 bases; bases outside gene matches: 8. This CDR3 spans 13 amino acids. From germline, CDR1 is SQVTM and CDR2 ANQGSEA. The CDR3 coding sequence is TGCAGCGTTGATCATGGGACGGGAGGGGAGCAGTTCTTC. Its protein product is CSVDHGTGGEQFF.

CDR3 amino acids: CASSLTQGNEKLFF. CDR3 nucleotides: TGTGCCAGCAGCTTAACACAGGGTAATGAAAAACTGTTTTTT. The chain recombines TRBV7-9 with TRBJ1-4, with D possibly being TRBD1 (6 bases). Trimming shortened V by 2 bases and J by 4 bases, and 8 bases separated the two germline ends. From germline, CDR1 is SEHNR and CDR2 FQNEAQ (reference sequence). The CDR3 runs 14 residues.

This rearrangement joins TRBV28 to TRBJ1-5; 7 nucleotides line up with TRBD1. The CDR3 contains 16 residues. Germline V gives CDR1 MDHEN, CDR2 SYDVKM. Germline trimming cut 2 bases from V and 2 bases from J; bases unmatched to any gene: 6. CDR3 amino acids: CASSLTDRSGNQPQHF. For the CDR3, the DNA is TGTGCCAGCAGTTTAACGGACAGGTCTGGCAATCAGCCCCAGCATTTT. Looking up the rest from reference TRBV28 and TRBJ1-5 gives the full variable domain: DVKVTQSSRYLVKRTGEKVFLECVQDMDHENMFWYRQDPGLGLRLIYFSYDVKMKEKGDIPEGYSVSREKKERFSLILESASTNQTSMYLCASSLTDRSGNQPQHFGDGTRLSIL.

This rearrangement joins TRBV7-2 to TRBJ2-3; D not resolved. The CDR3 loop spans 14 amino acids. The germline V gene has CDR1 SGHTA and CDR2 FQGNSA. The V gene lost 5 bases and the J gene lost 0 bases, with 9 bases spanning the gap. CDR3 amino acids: CASSPPVSTDTQYF. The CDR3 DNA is TGTGCCAGCAGCCCCCCGGTTAGCACAGATACGCAGTATTTT. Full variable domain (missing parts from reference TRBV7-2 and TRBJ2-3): GAGVSQSPSNKVTEKGKDVELRCDPISGHTALYWYRQSLGQGLEFLIYFQGNSAPDKSGLPSDRFSAERTGGSVSTLTIQRTQQEDSAVYLCASSPPVSTDTQYFGPGTRLTVL.

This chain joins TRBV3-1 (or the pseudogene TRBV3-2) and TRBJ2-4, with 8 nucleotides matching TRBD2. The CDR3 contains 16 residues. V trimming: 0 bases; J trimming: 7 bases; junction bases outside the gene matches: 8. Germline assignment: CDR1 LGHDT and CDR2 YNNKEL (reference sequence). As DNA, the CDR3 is TGTGCCAGCAGCCAAGATTTTACCGGCGGGAGGAACATTCAGTACTTC. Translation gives CASSQDFTGGRNIQYF.

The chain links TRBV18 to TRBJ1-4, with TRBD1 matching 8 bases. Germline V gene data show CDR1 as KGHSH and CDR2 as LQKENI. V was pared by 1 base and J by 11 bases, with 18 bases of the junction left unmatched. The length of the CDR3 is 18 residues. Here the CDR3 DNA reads TGTGCCAGCTCACCACTTGACAGGGGACATCCCAAGGCGGGTAAACTGTTTTTT. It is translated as CASSPLDRGHPKAGKLFF.

The CDR3: CASSILRTGVGDTQYF. The CDR3 nucleotides read TGTGCCAGCAGTATCCTCAGGACAGGGGTAGGAGATACGCAGTATTTT. The chain uses TRBV11-1 and TRBJ2-3; 9 bases match TRBD1. CDR1 is SGHAT and CDR2 is FQDESV in the germline V gene (reference sequence). CDR3 length: 16 amino acids. J gave up 5 bases and V 6 bases, and 12 bases lay outside the gene matches.